The present TCR beta chain was sequenced within a study of regulatory T cells in long-lasting Graves disease. The TCR beta library used iRepertoire HTBI primers with Arm-PCR amplification of CDR3. A single record per CDR3 protein comes from TCRdb applying MiXCR to the multiplex PCR reads. In the table there are 500,000 or so distinct CDR3 sequences, roughly 17% of which are singletons. The CDR3 runs to 13 residues. Germline assignment: CDR1 GTSNPN and CDR2 SVGIG (reference sequence). The V and J ends lost 0 bases and 10 bases, in that order; junction bases with no gene match: 5. The time point here: newly diagnosed GD, antithyroid drugs for less than 3 months. Isolated PBMC RNA provided the starting material for the TCR library. It was American Thyroid Association guidelines that determined Graves' disease diagnosis. This sample was also put to use in a study of T cells in Graves' hyperthyroidism and ophthalmopathy.

Material: peripheral blood mononuclear cells (PBMCs), obtained at new diagnosis, from a patient treated with antithyroid drugs. The clonotype originates from a man aged 35 to 55 with Graves disease. The chain employs TRBV30 and TRBJ1-4, with 7 positions matching TRBD1. CDR3 sequence: CAWSVQGLGKLFF. The CDR3 DNA reads TGTGCCTGGAGTGTACAGGGGCTAGGAAAACTGTTTTTT.